This TCR beta chain emerged from a study of cytomegalovirus exposure and HLA in healthy donors. Regarding the study as a whole: Overall, approximately 150 TCR beta chains were annotated as cytomegalovirus-associated. Some V segments could not be told apart, so they were left out, TRBV6-2 and TRBV6-3 among them.

This clone has only one observation. Antigen specificity is unknown. CDR1 is MNHEY and CDR2 is SMNVEV in the germline V gene (reference sequence). With 1 base removed from V and 2 bases from J, the gap between germline ends came to 5 bases. The length of the CDR3 is 14 residues. PCR primers comprised 60 Vbeta and 13 Jbeta primers. Measured with immunoSEQ multiplex PCR; TCRdb has only the in-frame clones, and not every one. The sample consists of 75,000 to 100,000 clones, 65% to 80% of them appearing once. V and J are TRBV27 and TRBJ1-4; D is unclear. Sequenced sample: PBMCs. This TCR derives from a man aged 55 to 69 in good health and CMV-seropositive. The CDR3 region is CASSLFGTNEKLFF. CDR3 DNA: TGTGCCAGCAGTTTATTCGGGACTAATGAAAAACTGTTTTTT.